Sequencing of this T cell receptor beta chain was carried out in a study of human T cells and chemical hapten exposure. Study findings and constraints: Following DPC sensitization, TCRs present above 1 in 1000 frequency showed no change.

V lost 5 bases and J lost 1, with 10 bases in between. The CDR3 is made up of 14 amino acids. Germline V CDR1 and CDR2: SGHVS, FNYEAQ. This clonotype was seen repeatedly, ten times or more. Antigen unknown. TCRdb re-called the RACE reads with MiXCR, one entry per CDR3 protein. The table shows over 65,000 distinct CDR3 sequences, with 11% occurring only once. The sample's time point: patch test 3, about 24 weeks after DPC sensitization. The treatment here: therapeutic diphenylcyclopropenone sensitization with weekly scalp DPC. Blood sampling preceded each patch test application. The clonotype originates from a woman aged 45-65 years with alopecia areata. Some clones in this sample may be carry-over from other donors' samples. The source was whole blood, collected in connection with sensitization to the hapten diphenylcyclopropenone (DPC). The chain combines TRBV7-6 with TRBJ2-3, with TRBD2 as a possible D gene (6 bases). The CDR3 DNA reads as TGTGCCAGCAGCCCTGGCGGGGGCACAGATACGCAGTATTTT. Protein sequence: CASSPGGGTDTQYF.